Listed below are T cell receptor beta chains from one sample, sequenced in a study of shared clonotypes between healthy human individuals. Assay: immunoSEQ multiplex PCR; the TCRdb copy retains only in-frame clones and omits some. The data contain 800,000 to 950,000 clones, roughly 96% of them singletons. Sample: naive CD8+ T cells sorted from blood. Receptor source: a man aged 25 to 45 in good health. CDR3s include the opening cysteine and the closing phenylalanine or tryptophan. Only some rows state a clone size, as once, few, many or a class for expanded clones.

v_call,j_call,clone_size,cdr3_aa
TRBV5-1,TRBJ2-1,-,CASSLYSSGTYNEQFF
TRBV18,TRBJ2-2,-,CASPPQGANTGELFF
TRBV18,TRBJ2-1,-,CASSPLAGGFNEQFF
TRBV5-1,TRBJ2-1,-,CASRSVNNEQFF
TRBV10-3,TRBJ1-3,few,CAIRDSSGNTIYF
TRBV27,TRBJ2-1,-,CASSSTLELTYNEQFF
TRBV7-9,TRBJ2-7,-,CASSPRTTYEQYF
TRBV19,TRBJ1-4,once,CASSPWGQSNEKLFF
TRBV7-9,TRBJ1-2,-,CASSSGGQVYGYTF
TRBV14,TRBJ2-1,-,CASSQLQRESYNEQFF
TRBV6-1,TRBJ1-2,-,CASSEPTDYGYTF
TRBV12-5,TRBJ2-5,-,CASALQPGADQYF
TRBV18,TRBJ2-1,-,CASSPGERVEQFF
TRBV19,TRBJ1-1,-,CASSGPGGDRWTEAFF
TRBV29-1,TRBJ2-2,-,CSASGRDTGELFF
TRBV9,TRBJ1-1,-,CASSVYSLSSGTEAFF
TRBV15,TRBJ1-4,-,CAVLGGATNEKLFF
TRBV12-5,TRBJ2-3,-,CASGGPSGDTQYF
TRBV18,TRBJ1-4,-,CASSPSPDTTPGEKLFF
TRBV4-3,TRBJ2-5,-,CASSQGTSRETQYF
TRBV4-1,TRBJ2-7,-,CASSQETTSGGSYEQYF
TRBV7-2,TRBJ2-6,-,CASSLLTSGANVLTF
TRBV29-1,TRBJ2-4,-,CSVELLAGNIQYF
TRBV19,TRBJ1-2,-,CASSGWDRIAGLSF
TRBV19,TRBJ1-5,-,CASTIGSPQGSMDQPQHF
TRBV7-9,TRBJ2-5,-,CASSLLYETQYF
TRBV7-9,TRBJ2-1,-,CASSSRGGTSSYNEQFF
TRBV11-2,TRBJ1-1,-,CASSLGWAGLNTEAFF
TRBV19,TRBJ2-3,-,CASSTWTSGVSTDTQYF
TRBV27,TRBJ1-1,-,CASSPGAGGMNTEAFF
TRBV9,TRBJ2-1,-,CASSAGTSGSPYEQFF
TRBV7-2,TRBJ2-3,-,CASSSSGQGPWDTQYF
TRBV6-6,TRBJ2-3,-,CASVGIAGTDTQYF
TRBV28,TRBJ1-1,-,CASSSDRGYTEAFF
TRBV28,TRBJ1-4,-,CASSLQLNEKLFF
TRBV28,TRBJ2-3,once,CASRREISTDTQYF
TRBV30,TRBJ2-7,-,CAWSWGSSDEQYF
TRBV14,TRBJ2-3,-,CASSQDYHGTDTQYF
TRBV4-1,TRBJ2-7,once,CASSHPAETGSNEQYF
TRBV9,TRBJ2-7,once,CASSAYRDPHYEQYF
TRBV9,TRBJ2-1,-,CASSVDGRINEQFF
TRBV7-6,TRBJ1-2,-,CASSLEHHPNYGYTF
TRBV18,TRBJ1-5,-,CASSRNNQPQHF
TRBV11-3,TRBJ2-2,-,CASSSRRDGRTGELFF
TRBV7-2,TRBJ1-5,-,CASSSRASNQPQHF
TRBV7-9,TRBJ2-3,-,CASTSSPDTQYF
TRBV10-3,TRBJ2-1,-,CAIKEGYDNEQFF
TRBV29-1,TRBJ2-3,-,CSVRRDSPKVSTDTQYF
TRBV2,TRBJ2-3,-,CASSVFQNTDTQYF
TRBV27,TRBJ2-7,once,CASSTRRTSGRAGYEQYF
TRBV28,TRBJ2-1,-,CATQSLLIAGGWEQFF
TRBV10-1,TRBJ2-5,-,CASSESSGGETQYF
TRBV9,TRBJ1-3,-,CASSVGQGAKGNTIYF
TRBV29-1,TRBJ1-1,-,CSVEYAFF